The sequence of this T cell receptor beta chain was determined in a study of beta chain bispecific antibodies for T cell cancers. TCRdb fed the 5' RACE reads into MiXCR, producing one record per CDR3 protein. The table lists some 20,000 distinct CDR3 sequences, approximately 2.4% of them singletons, with more than 30% in the top ten. Points from the study as a whole: Normal T cells contributed less of the targeted TRBV signal than the leukemia cells did.

This clonotype was seen many times. Its antigen is still unknown. T cells were expanded from blood mononuclear cells for about three days with anti-CD3 OKT3 or CD3/CD28 beads. V was cut by 0 bases and J by 2 bases, with 13 bases left in between. This CDR3 region has 16 residues. Germline lookup yields CDR1 SGHAT and CDR2 FQNNGV. Sequencing input: healthy donor T cells cultured with leukemia cells. The chain carries TRBV11-2 and TRBJ1-1; D gene ambiguous. The clonotype was recovered from a human donor in good health. Some clones in this sample may be carry-over from other donors' samples. This chain's CDR3 is CASSLDLGLVNTEAFF. CDR3 bases: TGTGCCAGCAGCTTAGATTTGGGGTTAGTAAACACTGAAGCTTTCTTT.